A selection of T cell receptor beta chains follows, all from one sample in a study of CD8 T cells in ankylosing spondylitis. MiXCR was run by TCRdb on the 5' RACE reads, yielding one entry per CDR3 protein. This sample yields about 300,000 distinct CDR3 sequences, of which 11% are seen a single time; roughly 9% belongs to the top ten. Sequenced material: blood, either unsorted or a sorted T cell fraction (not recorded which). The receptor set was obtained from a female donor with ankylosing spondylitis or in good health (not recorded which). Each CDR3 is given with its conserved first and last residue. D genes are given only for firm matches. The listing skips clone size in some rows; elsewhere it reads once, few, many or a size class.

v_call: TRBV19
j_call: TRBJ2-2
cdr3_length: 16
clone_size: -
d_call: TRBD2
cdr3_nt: TGTGCCAGTAGTATAGCAACTAGCGGGAGTACCGGGGAGCTGTTTTTT
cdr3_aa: CASSIATSGSTGELFF

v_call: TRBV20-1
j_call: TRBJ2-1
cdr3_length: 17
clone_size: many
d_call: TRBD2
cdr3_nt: TGCAGTGCTAGAGATCCCCTAGCGGAAGAGAACTACAATGAGCAGTTCTTC
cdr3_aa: CSARDPLAEENYNEQFF

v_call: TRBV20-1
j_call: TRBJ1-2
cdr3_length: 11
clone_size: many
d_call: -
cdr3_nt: TGCAGTGCTTGTGATCTTTGGGGCTACACCTTC
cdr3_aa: CSACDLWGYTF

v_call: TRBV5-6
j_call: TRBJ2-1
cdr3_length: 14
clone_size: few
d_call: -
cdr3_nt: TGTGCCAGCAGCTTGGTGGGGGGCGGACAGGACACGTTCTTC
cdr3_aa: CASSLVGGGQDTFF

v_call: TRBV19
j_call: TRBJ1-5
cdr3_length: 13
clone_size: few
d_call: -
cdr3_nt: TGTGCCAGTAGTAGCTCAATCAATCAGCCCCAGCATTTT
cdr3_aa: CASSSSINQPQHF

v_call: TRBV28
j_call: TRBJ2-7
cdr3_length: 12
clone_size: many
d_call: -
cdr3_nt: TGTGCCAGCAGTCTGACATGGGTCGAGCAGTACTTC
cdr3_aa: CASSLTWVEQYF

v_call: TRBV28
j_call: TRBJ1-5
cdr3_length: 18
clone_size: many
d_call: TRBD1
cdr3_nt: TGTGCCAGCAGACCGCCGGGACAGCTAACCTATAGCAATCAGCCCCAGCATTTT
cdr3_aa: CASRPPGQLTYSNQPQHF

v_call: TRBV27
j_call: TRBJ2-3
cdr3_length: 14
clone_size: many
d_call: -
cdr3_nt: TGTGCCAGCAGTTTATGGCAGCGGACAGATACGCAGTATTTT
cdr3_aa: CASSLWQRTDTQYF

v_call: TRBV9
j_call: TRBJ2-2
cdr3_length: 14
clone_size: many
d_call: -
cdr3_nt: TGTGCCAGCAGCGTATGGGGGAGCACCGGGGAGCTGTTTTTT
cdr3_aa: CASSVWGSTGELFF

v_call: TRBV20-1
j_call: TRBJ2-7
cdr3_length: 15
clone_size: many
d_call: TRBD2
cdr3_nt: TGCAGTGCTAGAGATCTAGCGGCAAGCTCCTACGAGCAGTACTTC
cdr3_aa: CSARDLAASSYEQYF

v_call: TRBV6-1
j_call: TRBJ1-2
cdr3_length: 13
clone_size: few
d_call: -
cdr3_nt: TGTGCCAGCAGGGCGGCAAGCGACTATGGCTACACCTTC
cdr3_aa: CASRAASDYGYTF

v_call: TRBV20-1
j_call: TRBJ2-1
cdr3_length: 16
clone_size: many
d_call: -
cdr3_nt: TGCAGTGCTAGAGATGCGAGACTAACCGATTACAATGAGCAGTTCTTC
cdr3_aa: CSARDARLTDYNEQFF

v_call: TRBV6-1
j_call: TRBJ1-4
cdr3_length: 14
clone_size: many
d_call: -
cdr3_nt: TGTGCCAGCAGGCGGAGGGGCGGGTCTGAAAAACTGTTTTTT
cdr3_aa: CASRRRGGSEKLFF

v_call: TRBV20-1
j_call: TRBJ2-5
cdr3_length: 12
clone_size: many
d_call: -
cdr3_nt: TGCAGTGCTAGGAGGCCCGGGGAGACCCAGTACTTC
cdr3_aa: CSARRPGETQYF